This TCR beta chain was retrieved from a study of Graves' ophthalmopathy and Graves' hyperthyroidism. Looked up from germline, CDR1 is SGHTA and CDR2 is FQGNSA. The length of the CDR3 is 14 residues. With 1 base removed from V and 8 bases from J, the gap between germline ends came to 9 bases. CDR3 regions of TCR beta were amplified from RNA transcripts. RT-PCR was first run with HTBI primers, then multiplex PCR in a second round. One entry per CDR3 protein results from TCRdb running MiXCR on the multiplex PCR reads. This sample yields under 250,000 distinct CDR3 sequences, of which around 28% are seen a single time; about 9.1% belongs to the top ten. Study-wide findings and caveats: The model forecast ophthalmopathy progression, reaching 70.59% sensitivity and roughly 72% specificity. In blood, most expanded thyroid clonotypes above 0.001 frequency were also detected.

A note on this clonotype: Its antigen is undetermined.

The authors isolated PBMCs from 8 to 10 ml of fresh peripheral blood. The V and J genes are TRBV7-2 and TRBJ2-6; D gene unclear. The sequence was obtained from a man aged 50 or older with Graves' ophthalmopathy. Sequenced input: peripheral blood. The CDR3 sequence is CASSLDRVTNVLTF. CDR3 bases: TGTGCCAGCAGCTTAGACCGGGTAACCAACGTCCTGACTTTC.